This T cell receptor beta chain was found in a study of a mutant IDH1 vaccine in newly diagnosed glioma. Study-wide results and caveats: Immune responses induced by the vaccine were seen in about 93% of patients, spanning multiple MHC alleles. Pseudoprogression seemed unrelated to changes in top peripheral T cell clonotypes.

Time point here: baseline, week 1 (first vaccination visit). Treatment reported: pre-vaccination baseline after standard-of-care therapy. New WHO grade 3 or 4 astrocytomas that were IDH1-mutant and ATRX-lost occurred in the donors. As concerns this clone: Its specificity is not known.

The germline V and J ends were trimmed by 0 bases and 2 bases, with 8 bases remaining between them. Germline V gene sequence: CDR1 LNHNV, CDR2 YYDKDF (reference sequence). This CDR3 is 15 amino acids long. The table came from immunoSEQ multiplex PCR; TCRdb's copy has only in-frame clones and leaves some out. The table shows over 80,000 clones, with around nine tenths occurring only once. The starting material was PBMCs, obtained from a glioma patient treated with radiotherapy, temozolomide or both. This chain uses TRBV15 with TRBJ2-1; D is unresolved. This TCR was recovered from a woman aged 50 to 60 with glioma. In nucleotides, the CDR3 is TGTGCCACCAGCAGAGAAGGATACACCTACAATGAGCAGTTCTTC. This codes for CATSREGYTYNEQFF.